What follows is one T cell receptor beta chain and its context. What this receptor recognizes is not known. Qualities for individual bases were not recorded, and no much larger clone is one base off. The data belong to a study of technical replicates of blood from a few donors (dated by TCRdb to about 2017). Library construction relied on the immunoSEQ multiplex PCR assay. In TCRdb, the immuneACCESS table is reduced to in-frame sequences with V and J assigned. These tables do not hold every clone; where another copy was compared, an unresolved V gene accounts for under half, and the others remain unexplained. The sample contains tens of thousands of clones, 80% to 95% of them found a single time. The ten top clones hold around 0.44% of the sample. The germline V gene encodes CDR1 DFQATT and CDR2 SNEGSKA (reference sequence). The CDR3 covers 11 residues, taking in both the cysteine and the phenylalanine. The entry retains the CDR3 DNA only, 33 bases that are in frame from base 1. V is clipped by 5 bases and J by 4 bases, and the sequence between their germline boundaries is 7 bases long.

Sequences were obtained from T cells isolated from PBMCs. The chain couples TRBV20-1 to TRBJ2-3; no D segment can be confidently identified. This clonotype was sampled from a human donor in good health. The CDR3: CSAFIADTQYF. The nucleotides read TGCAGTGCTTTTATAGCAGATACGCAGTATTTT.